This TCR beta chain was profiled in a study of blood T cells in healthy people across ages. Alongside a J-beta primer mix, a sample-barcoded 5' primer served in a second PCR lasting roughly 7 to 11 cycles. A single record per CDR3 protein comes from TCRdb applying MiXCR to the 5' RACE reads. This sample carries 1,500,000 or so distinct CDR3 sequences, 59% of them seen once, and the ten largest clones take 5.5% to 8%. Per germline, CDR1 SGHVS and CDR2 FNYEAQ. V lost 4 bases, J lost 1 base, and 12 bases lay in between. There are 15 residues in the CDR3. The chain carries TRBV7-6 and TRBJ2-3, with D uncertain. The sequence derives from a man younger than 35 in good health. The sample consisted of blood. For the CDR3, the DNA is TGTGCCAGCAGCTCCCACTCGCACCGCACAGATACGCAGTATTTT. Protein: CASSSHSHRTDTQYF. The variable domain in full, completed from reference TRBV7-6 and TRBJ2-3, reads GAGVSQSPRYKVTKRGQDVALRCDPISGHVSLYWYRQALGQGPEFLTYFNYEAQQDKSGLPNDRFSAERPEGSISTLTIQRTEQRDSAMYRCASSSHSHRTDTQYFGPGTRLTVL.